A selection of T cell receptor beta chains follows, all from one sample in a study of blood T cells in healthy people across ages. TCRdb re-called the 5' RACE reads through MiXCR, storing one row per CDR3 protein. The sample yields 600,000 to 900,000 distinct CDR3 sequences, around 24% seen once. These same data were also listed under a study on T cells of mothers and their children.

The sample taken for sequencing was blood. The receptors stem from a boy aged 5-17 years in good health. CDR3s include the opening cysteine and the closing phenylalanine or tryptophan. A D gene is named only where the DNA matches it firmly. A row's size may be missing; if present it is once, few, many or a size class.

size	D	V	J	DNA	CDR3
few	NA	TRBV11-2	TRBJ1-6	TGTGCCAGCTCAGCTTATCAGGCGCTTCAAACGAATTCACCCCTCCACTTT	CASSAYQALQTNSPLHF
NA	NA	TRBV30	TRBJ2-1	TGTGCCAGACAGGAGTCCCTCTACAATGAGCAGTTCTTC	CARQESLYNEQFF
once	TRBD1	TRBV29-1	TRBJ2-1	TGCAGCGTGAGAGCGGGGACAGGGAGGAGTGAGCAGTTCTTC	CSVRAGTGRSEQFF
NA	TRBD1	TRBV7-9	TRBJ2-5	TGTGCCAGCATAGCACAGGGGTACGGGACCCAGTACTTC	CASIAQGYGTQYF
few	TRBD1	TRBV9	TRBJ2-5	TGTGCCAGCAGCGTAGGCGCAGGGGGAGAGACCCAGTACTTC	CASSVGAGGETQYF
few	TRBD2	TRBV4-1	TRBJ2-5	TGCGCCAGCAGCCAAGAGGGGCCTAGCGGGGTCATTGGGACCCAGTACTTC	CASSQEGPSGVIGTQYF
NA	NA	TRBV5-1	TRBJ2-6	TGCGCCAGCAGCCCAGGGTTGCACTCTGGGGCCAACGTCCTGACTTTC	CASSPGLHSGANVLTF
few	NA	TRBV6-5	TRBJ2-5	TGTGCCAGCAGTTACCGGACAGCCCAAGAGACCCAGTACTTC	CASSYRTAQETQYF
once	NA	TRBV7-9	TRBJ1-1	TGTGCCAGCAGCTTAGTTCAGGTGCGGACTGAAGCTTTCTTT	CASSLVQVRTEAFF
NA	NA	TRBV20-1	TRBJ2-5	TGCAGTGCTAGAGATTATCAGCGCCAAGAGACCCAGTACTTC	CSARDYQRQETQYF
NA	NA	TRBV12-3/TRBV12-4	TRBJ1-5	TGTGCCAGCAGTTTACGAGGAAACGTCCTCAATCAGCCCCAGCATTTT	CASSLRGNVLNQPQHF
NA	TRBD1	TRBV10-3	TRBJ1-1	TGTGCCATCAGTGAGTCGACTCTAGGGGGCCGTGAAGCTTTCTTT	CAISESTLGGREAFF
few	NA	TRBV7-2	TRBJ2-7	TGTGCCAGCAACCCCGGAGGGAGCTCCTACGAGCAGTACTTC	CASNPGGSSYEQYF
few	NA	TRBV7-6	TRBJ1-1	TGTGCCAGCAGCTTTGCGAGCTACACTGAAGCTTTCTTT	CASSFASYTEAFF
few	TRBD1	TRBV7-9	TRBJ1-5	TGTGCCAGCAGCTTTGGGACAGGGGACGATCAGCCCCAGCATTTT	CASSFGTGDDQPQHF
NA	NA	TRBV11-1	TRBJ2-5	TGTGCCAGCAGCTTAGCGCCAAGTTCGAAGACCCAGTACTTC	CASSLAPSSKTQYF
many	TRBD2	TRBV12-3/TRBV12-4	TRBJ2-5	TGTGCCAGCAGCTTACTAGCGGGGGAGACCCAGTACTTC	CASSLLAGETQYF
few	TRBD1	TRBV20-1	TRBJ1-4	TGCGGTGCTAGAGGAGACAGGGAGGAAAAACTGTTTTTT	CGARGDREEKLFF
few	TRBD1	TRBV20-1	TRBJ1-6	TGCAGTGCTAGAGATCCTCGGACAGGGAGTTCGAGTTCACCCCTCCACTTT	CSARDPRTGSSSSPLHF
NA	TRBD2	TRBV29-1	TRBJ2-3	TGCAGCGTTGTGGCTAGCGGAGCTCCTAGCACAGATACGCAGTATTTT	CSVVASGAPSTDTQYF
NA	NA	TRBV5-1	TRBJ1-1	TGCGCCAGCAGCTTGATGTACGGAATGAACACTGAAGCTTTCTTT	CASSLMYGMNTEAFF
few	TRBD2	TRBV7-3	TRBJ2-3	TGTGCCAGCAGCTTGACGCCGGGACTAGCGGGAAGAACAGATACGCAGTATTTT	CASSLTPGLAGRTDTQYF
few	TRBD1	TRBV20-1	TRBJ2-5	TGCAGTGCTAGAGATCAACCCGGACAGGGGGTTTTAGAGACCCAGTACTTC	CSARDQPGQGVLETQYF
NA	NA	TRBV6-2/TRBV6-3	TRBJ2-7	TGTGCCAGCAGTTACTTGGGACTCTTGTCCTACGAGCAGTACTTC	CASSYLGLLSYEQYF
NA	TRBD1	TRBV7-8	TRBJ2-1	TGTGCCAGCAGCCGCAGGGGGCGGGATGAGCAGTTCTTC	CASSRRGRDEQFF
once	NA	TRBV7-6	TRBJ1-4	TGTGCCAGCAGCCCACATGGCTCAACTAATGAAAAACTGTTTTTT	CASSPHGSTNEKLFF
few	TRBD1	TRBV28	TRBJ1-2	TGTGCCAGCAGTTCACCGGGACAGGCAATATATGGCTACACCTTC	CASSSPGQAIYGYTF
NA	TRBD1	TRBV24-1	TRBJ2-7	TGTGCTACCTCGGGACAGGGAAGCGAGCAGTACTTC	CATSGQGSEQYF
many	NA	TRBV29-1	TRBJ2-1	TGCAGCGCGGCGGGCAGGTGGGGGACTGCCTCCTACAATGAGCAGTTCTTC	CSAAGRWGTASYNEQFF